The T cell receptor (beta chain) described here comes from a study of graft-versus-host responses after intestinal transplantation. This CDR3 is built from 15 residues. Germline loops: CDR1 SGHDT, CDR2 YYEEEE. The V and J ends lost 1 base and 2 bases respectively, with 12 bases between them. Profiled with immunoSEQ multiplex PCR; TCRdb holds only in-frame clones, not every one. The sample lists 130,000 or so clones, approximately 92% occurring once. In the case of this clone: Its antigen is not identified.

The V gene is TRBV5-6, the J gene TRBJ1-1; D gene ambiguous. This receptor was taken from a human donor who received an intestinal transplant. This material consisted of unstimulated CD4+ T cells sorted from spleen or lymph node cells, taken before intestinal transplant. This chain's CDR3 is CASSLISQHNTEAFF. DNA of the CDR3: TGTGCCAGCAGCTTGATAAGCCAACACAACACTGAAGCTTTCTTT.